This TCR beta chain derives from a study of blood T cell repertoires in COVID-19. The overall study: The samples span acute and convalescent COVID-19 from the United States, Italy and Spain. PBMCs, B-cell-depleted T cells, or T cells provided the cDNA or gDNA that made up the material.

As processed by the authors: Researchers report that nucleated cell counts were estimated from reference gene primer amplification. TCRdb keeps only in-frame clones here, not all; method: immunoSEQ multiplex PCR. V and J calls and clone size are given by that table; D and trimming were obtained from the DNA. The sample contains about 55,000 clones, roughly 79% of which appear only once. V lost 4 bases and J lost 1; bases outside the gene matches: 12. The CDR3 runs 17 residues. Per germline, CDR1 SQVTM and CDR2 ANQGSEA. Sequenced input: peripheral blood. V and J are TRBV29-1 and TRBJ1-3; 8 bases fit TRBD1. This clonotype was sampled from a human donor in a cohort sampled during active COVID-19. CDR3 in DNA: TGCAGCGTTGCAGGGGGCCGCCACGACCAGTCTGGAAACACCATATATTTT. It translates to CSVAGGRHDQSGNTIYF.